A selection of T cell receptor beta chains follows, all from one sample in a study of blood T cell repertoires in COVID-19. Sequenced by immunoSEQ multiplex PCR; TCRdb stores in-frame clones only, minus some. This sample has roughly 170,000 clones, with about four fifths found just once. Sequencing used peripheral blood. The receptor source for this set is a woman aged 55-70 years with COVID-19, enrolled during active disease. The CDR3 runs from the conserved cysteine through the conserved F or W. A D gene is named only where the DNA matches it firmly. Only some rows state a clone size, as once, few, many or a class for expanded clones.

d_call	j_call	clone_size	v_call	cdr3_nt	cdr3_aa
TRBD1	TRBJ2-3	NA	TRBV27	TGTGCCAGCAGTTTACAGGGCAGGGGGCCCACAGATACGCAGTATTTT	CASSLQGRGPTDTQYF
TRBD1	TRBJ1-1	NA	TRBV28	TGTGCCAGCAGTTTATGGCGTCGGTCAGGGGGGTCTTTCTTT	CASSLWRRSGGSFF
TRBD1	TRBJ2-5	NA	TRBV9	TGTGCCAGCTCCGAATGGGAGGGACAGGGGTTGGAGACCCAGTACTTC	CASSEWEGQGLETQYF
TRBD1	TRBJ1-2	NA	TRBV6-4	TGTGCCAGCAGTCGGTCCGGGACAGAGTATGGCTACACCTTC	CASSRSGTEYGYTF
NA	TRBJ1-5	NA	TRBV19	TGTGCCAGCCGGACTGGCGGCGACGGCAATCAGCCCCAGCATTTT	CASRTGGDGNQPQHF
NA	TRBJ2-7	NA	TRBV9	TGTGCCAGCAGCGTAGCTGGCAGGTCCTACGAGCAGTACTTC	CASSVAGRSYEQYF
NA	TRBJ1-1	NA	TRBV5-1	TGCGCCAGCAACACAGGCATGAACACTGAAGCTTTCTTT	CASNTGMNTEAFF
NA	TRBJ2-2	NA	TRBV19	TGTGCCAGTAGTAGGGGAGGGGGACGACCCGGGGAGCTGTTTTTT	CASSRGGGRPGELFF
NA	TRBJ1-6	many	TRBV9	TGTGCCAGCAGCGCCCAGCCGGGGGTGGGTTCACCCCTCCACTTT	CASSAQPGVGSPLHF
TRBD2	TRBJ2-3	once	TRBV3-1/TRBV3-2	TGTGCCAGCAGCCATGACCTGACTAGCGTGAGAAGCACAGATACGCAGTATTTT	CASSHDLTSVRSTDTQYF
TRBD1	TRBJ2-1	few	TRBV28	TGTGCCAGCAGCGGGGACAGGGGGGTGCAGTTCTTC	CASSGDRGVQFF
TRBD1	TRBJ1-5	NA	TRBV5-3	TGTGCCAGAAGCTTGGGGCAGGGGGCCCTCGAACAACATCAGAGGCCCCAGCATTTT	CARSLGQGALEQHQRPQHF
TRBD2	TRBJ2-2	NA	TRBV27	TGTGCCAGCAGTTTAATCGGGACTAGCGGGACTCGGGGGAACACCGGGGAGCTGTTTTTT	CASSLIGTSGTRGNTGELFF
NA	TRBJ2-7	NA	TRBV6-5	TGTGCCAGCAGTTCCCACAGGGACTCCTACGAGCAGTACTTC	CASSSHRDSYEQYF
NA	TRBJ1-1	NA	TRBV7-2	TGTGCCAGCAGCTCTTACAGGTCCTCGAACACTGAAGCTTTCTTT	CASSSYRSSNTEAFF
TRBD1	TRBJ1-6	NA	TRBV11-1	TGTGCCACCAGTACAGGGGACGGTTCACCCCTCCACTTT	CATSTGDGSPLHF
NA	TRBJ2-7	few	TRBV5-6	TGTGCCAGCAGCTTCGTGGGGACTTACGAGCAGTACTTC	CASSFVGTYEQYF
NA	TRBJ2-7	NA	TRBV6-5	TGTGCCAGCAGTTACTCGGAACAGTACTACGAGCAGTACTTC	CASSYSEQYYEQYF
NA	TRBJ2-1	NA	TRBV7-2	TGTGCCAGCAGCTTAGCAGGTGGCGGGTCCCAGAATGAGCAGTTCTTC	CASSLAGGGSQNEQFF
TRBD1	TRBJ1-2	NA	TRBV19	TGTGCCAGTAGTACCTTTGGGACAGGGGCTGGCTACACCTTC	CASSTFGTGAGYTF
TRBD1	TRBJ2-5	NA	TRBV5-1	TGCGCCAGCAGCAGGACAGGGCGAGAGACCCAGTACTTC	CASSRTGRETQYF
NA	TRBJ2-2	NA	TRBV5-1	TGCGCCAGCAGCTTGGAACAGGCCACCGGGGAGCTGTTTTTT	CASSLEQATGELFF
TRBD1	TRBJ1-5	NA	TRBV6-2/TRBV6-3	TGTGCCAGCAGTCGACGGGACAGTATCAATCAGCCCCAGCATTTT	CASSRRDSINQPQHF
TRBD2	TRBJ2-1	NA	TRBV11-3	TGTGCCAGCAGCTTAGGCCCCCTGACTAGCGGGGGTGACAATGAGCAGTTCTTC	CASSLGPLTSGGDNEQFF
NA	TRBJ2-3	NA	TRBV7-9	TGTGCCAGCAGCTTGCTACAGGTATCCACAGATACGCAGTATTTT	CASSLLQVSTDTQYF
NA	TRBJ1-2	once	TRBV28	TGTGCCAGCAGCCCTGGGGGGGTATATGGCTACACCTTC	CASSPGGVYGYTF
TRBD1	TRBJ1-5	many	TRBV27	TGTGCCAGCAGCCTCGGACAGGGCTTGTGGCCCCAGCATTTT	CASSLGQGLWPQHF
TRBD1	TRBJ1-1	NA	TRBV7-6	TGTGCCAGCAGCCGCGGGACAGGTCCCACTGAAGCTTTCTTT	CASSRGTGPTEAFF
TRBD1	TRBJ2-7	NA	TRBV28	TGTGCCAGCAGTCGGGACAGGGCTCACTCCTACGAGCAGTACTTC	CASSRDRAHSYEQYF
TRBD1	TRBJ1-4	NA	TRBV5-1	TGCGCCAGCAGCGGGACAGGGGCAACTAATGAAAAACTGTTTTTT	CASSGTGATNEKLFF
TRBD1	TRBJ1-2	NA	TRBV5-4	TGTGCCAGCAGCCCCCGTTACAGGGGTCGTGGCTACACCTTC	CASSPRYRGRGYTF
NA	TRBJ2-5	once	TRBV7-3	TGTGCCAGCAGCTTATTTCCAAACCAAGAGACCCAGTACTTC	CASSLFPNQETQYF
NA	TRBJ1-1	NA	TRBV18	TGTGCCAGCTCACCACCTAGTGCCCCTGAAGCTTTCTTT	CASSPPSAPEAFF
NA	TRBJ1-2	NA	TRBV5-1	TGCGCCAGCAGCGCGCCGGACAGACTCGACTATGGCTACACCTTC	CASSAPDRLDYGYTF
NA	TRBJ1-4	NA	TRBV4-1	TGCGCCAGCAGCCAAGATCGCCAAAGACAGTCTAATGAAAAACTGTTTTTT	CASSQDRQRQSNEKLFF
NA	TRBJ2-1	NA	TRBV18	TGTGCCAGCTCGCCCAACAGGGCAAGCTCCTACAATGAGCAGTTCTTC	CASSPNRASSYNEQFF
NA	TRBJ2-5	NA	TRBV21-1	TGTGCCAGCAGCGCAGGGGACGAGATGGAGACCCAGTACTTC	CASSAGDEMETQYF
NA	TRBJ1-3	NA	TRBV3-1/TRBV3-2	TGTGCCAGCAGCCAAAGGACACGGCGGAACACCATATATTTT	CASSQRTRRNTIYF
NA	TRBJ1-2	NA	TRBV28	TGTGCCAGCCGGGACAATTTCTATGGCTACACCTTC	CASRDNFYGYTF
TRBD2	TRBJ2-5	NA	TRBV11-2	TGTGCCAGCAGCCGAGCGGGGAAGGAAGAGACCCAGTACTTC	CASSRAGKEETQYF
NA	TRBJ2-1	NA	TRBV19	TGTGCCAGTAGTATCATACCACGCATAACTAACCTCTACAATGAGCAGTTCTTC	CASSIIPRITNLYNEQFF
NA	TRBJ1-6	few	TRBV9	TGTGCCAGCAGCGTAGATGAAACAGGGAGAAGTAATTCACCCCTCCACTTT	CASSVDETGRSNSPLHF
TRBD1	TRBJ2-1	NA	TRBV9	TGTGCCAGCAGCCAGGGGGCCGGGGCCTACAATGAGCAGTTCTTC	CASSQGAGAYNEQFF
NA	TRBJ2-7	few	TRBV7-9	TGTGCCAGCAGCCACCCCGTCCCCGAGGACGAGCAGTACTTC	CASSHPVPEDEQYF
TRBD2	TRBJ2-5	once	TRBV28	TGTGCCAGCAGTTTGAGCGGGGGGCGGGAGACCCAGTACTTC	CASSLSGGRETQYF
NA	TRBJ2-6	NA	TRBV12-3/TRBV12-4	TGTGCCAGCAGCAGGACTGGGGCCAACGTCCTGACTTTC	CASSRTGANVLTF
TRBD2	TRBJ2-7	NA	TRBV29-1	TGCAGCGTTACCGGGACTAGCGGGAGGGGAGAGCAGTACTTC	CSVTGTSGRGEQYF
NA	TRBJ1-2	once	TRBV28	TGTGCCAGCCGGACATCCGGCGCATATGGCTACACCTTC	CASRTSGAYGYTF
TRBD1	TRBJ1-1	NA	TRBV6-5	TGTGCCAGCAAGACTACGGACAGGCTGAACACTGAAGCTTTCTTT	CASKTTDRLNTEAFF
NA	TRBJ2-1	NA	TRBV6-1	TGTGCCAGCAGTGAATGGGATCTTCAGGGGATTCGCTCCTACAATGAGCAGTTCTTC	CASSEWDLQGIRSYNEQFF
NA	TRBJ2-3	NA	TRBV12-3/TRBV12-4	TGTGCCAGCAGAGAAGTAGGCACAGATACGCAGTATTTT	CASREVGTDTQYF
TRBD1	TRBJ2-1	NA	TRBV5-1	TGCGCCAGCAGCTTGGCTACAGGGGGCGCGAGGAATGAGCAGTTCTTC	CASSLATGGARNEQFF
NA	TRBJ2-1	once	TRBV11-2	TGTGCCAGCAGCTTAGACAGGGGAACCGAGCAGTTCTTC	CASSLDRGTEQFF
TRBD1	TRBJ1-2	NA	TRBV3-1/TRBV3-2	TGTGCCAGCAGCAAAACTGACAGGGGTCTCAGCTATGGCTACACCTTC	CASSKTDRGLSYGYTF
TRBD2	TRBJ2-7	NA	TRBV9	TGTGCCAGCAGCCCCAGACTAGCGGGATACGAGCAGTACTTC	CASSPRLAGYEQYF
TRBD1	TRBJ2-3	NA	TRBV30	TGTGCCTGGGCTTCCCAACAGGGGCCTACGCAGTATTTT	CAWASQQGPTQYF
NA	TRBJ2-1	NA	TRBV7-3	TGTGCCAGCAGCCACCCTAGTCGGAACAATGAGCAGTTCTTC	CASSHPSRNNEQFF
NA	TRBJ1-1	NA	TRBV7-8	TGTGCCAGCAGCTTAGAGGGTGGGACACAGAACACTGAAGCTTTCTTT	CASSLEGGTQNTEAFF
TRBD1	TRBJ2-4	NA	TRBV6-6	TGTGCCAGCAGTCTGATAACCGGGACAGGGGGCAGGGGGAACATTCAGTACTTC	CASSLITGTGGRGNIQYF